This TCR beta chain was recorded in a study of shared clonotypes between healthy human individuals. The CDR3 is 15 residues long. Trimming removed 2 bases at V and 9 bases at J, with 17 bases between. CDR1 KGHSH and CDR2 LQKENI come from the germline V gene. On this clone: The same CDR3 arises from other DNA sequences in this sample as well.

This table comes from immunoSEQ multiplex PCR, and its TCRdb copy is limited to in-frame clones, with some not included. This table holds about 100,000 clones, around half found once. The donors were adults (healthy and HIV-negative) with no recent acute infections or vaccinations. The chain carries TRBV18 and TRBJ2-4, with D tentatively TRBD1 or TRBD2 (5 bases each). The TCR comes from a woman aged 40-49 years in good health. Some clones in this sample may be carry-over from other donors' samples. The sample taken for sequencing was PBMCs. The CDR3 sequence: CASSPDTGGFGIQYF. The CDR3 DNA follows: TGTGCCAGCTCACCAGATACAGGAGGCTTTGGCATTCAGTACTTC.